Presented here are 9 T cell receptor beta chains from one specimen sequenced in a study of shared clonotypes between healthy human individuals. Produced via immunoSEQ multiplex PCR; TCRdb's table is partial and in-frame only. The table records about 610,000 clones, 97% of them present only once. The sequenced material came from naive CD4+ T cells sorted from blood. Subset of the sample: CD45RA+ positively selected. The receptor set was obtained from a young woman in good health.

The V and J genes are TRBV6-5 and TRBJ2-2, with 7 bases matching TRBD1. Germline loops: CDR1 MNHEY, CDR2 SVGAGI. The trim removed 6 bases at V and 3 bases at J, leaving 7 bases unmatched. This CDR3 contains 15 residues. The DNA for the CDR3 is TGTGCCAGCAGGTCCACAGGGGCGGACACCGGGGAGCTGTTTTTT. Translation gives CASRSTGADTGELFF.

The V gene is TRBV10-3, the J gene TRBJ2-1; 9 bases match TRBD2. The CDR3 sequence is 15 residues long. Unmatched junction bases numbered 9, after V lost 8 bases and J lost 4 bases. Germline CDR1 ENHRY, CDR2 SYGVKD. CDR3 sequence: CAIQQTSGLYNEQFF. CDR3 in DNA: TGTGCCATCCAGCAAACTAGCGGGCTTTACAATGAGCAGTTCTTC.

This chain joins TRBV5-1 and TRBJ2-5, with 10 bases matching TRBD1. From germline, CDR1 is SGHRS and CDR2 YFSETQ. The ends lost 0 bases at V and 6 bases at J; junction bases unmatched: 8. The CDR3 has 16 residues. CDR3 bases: TGCGCCAGCAGCTTGGAGGGACAGGGGATGGTAAAGACCCAGTACTTC. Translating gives CASSLEGQGMVKTQYF.

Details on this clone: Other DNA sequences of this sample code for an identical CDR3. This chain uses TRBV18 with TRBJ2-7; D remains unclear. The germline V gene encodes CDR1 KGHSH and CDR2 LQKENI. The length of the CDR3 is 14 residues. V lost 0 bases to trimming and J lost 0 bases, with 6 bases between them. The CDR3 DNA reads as TGTGCCAGCTCACCACCGGATAGCTCCTACGAGCAGTACTTC. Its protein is CASSPPDSSYEQYF.

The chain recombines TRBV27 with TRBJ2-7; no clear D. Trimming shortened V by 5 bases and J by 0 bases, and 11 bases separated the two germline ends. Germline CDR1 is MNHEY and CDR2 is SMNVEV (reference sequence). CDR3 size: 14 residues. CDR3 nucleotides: TGTGCCAGCAGTCCCATTATGCCCTCCTACGAGCAGTACTTC. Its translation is CASSPIMPSYEQYF.

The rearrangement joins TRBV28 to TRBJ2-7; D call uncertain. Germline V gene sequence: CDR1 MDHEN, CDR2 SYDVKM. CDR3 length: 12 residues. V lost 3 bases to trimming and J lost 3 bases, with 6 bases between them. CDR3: CASSFQRYEQYF. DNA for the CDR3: TGTGCCAGCAGTTTCCAGCGCTACGAGCAGTACTTC.

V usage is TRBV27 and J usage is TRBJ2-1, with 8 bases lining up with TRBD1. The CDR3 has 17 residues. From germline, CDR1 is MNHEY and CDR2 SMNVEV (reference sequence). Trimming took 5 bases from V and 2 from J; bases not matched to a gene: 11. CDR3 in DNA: TGTGCCAGCAGTCCCACCGCCTGGACAGGGCCCTACAATGAGCAGTTCTTC. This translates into CASSPTAWTGPYNEQFF.

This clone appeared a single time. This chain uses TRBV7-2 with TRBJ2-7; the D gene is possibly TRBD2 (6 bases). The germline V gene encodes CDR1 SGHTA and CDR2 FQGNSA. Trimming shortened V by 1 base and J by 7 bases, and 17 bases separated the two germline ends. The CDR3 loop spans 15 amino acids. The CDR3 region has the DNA TGTGCCAGCAGCTTAGTGCCCGGAGGGCCCCGGGAGCAGTACTTC. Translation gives CASSLVPGGPREQYF.

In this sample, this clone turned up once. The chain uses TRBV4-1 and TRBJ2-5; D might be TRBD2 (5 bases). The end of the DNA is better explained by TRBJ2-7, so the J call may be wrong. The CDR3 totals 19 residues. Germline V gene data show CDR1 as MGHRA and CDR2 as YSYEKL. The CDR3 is CASSQQPVTSRASSYEQYF. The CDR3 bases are TGCGCCAGCAGCCAACAACCTGTCACTAGTCGGGCCTCCTCCTACGAGCAGTACTTC.